This TCR beta chain was captured by sequencing in a study of T cells in Graves' hyperthyroidism and ophthalmopathy. The sample holds a few counts of this clonotype. Researchers amplified the TCR beta CDR3 regions from RNA transcripts. The HTBI set primed first-round TCR CDR3 RT-PCR. Each CDR3 protein gets one entry after TCRdb re-called the multiplex PCR reads with MiXCR. This table has a few hundred thousand distinct CDR3 sequences, 15% appearing once. The CDR3 is 15 amino acids. Germline CDR1 is MNHNS and CDR2 is SASEGT. Trimming took 7 bases from V and 2 from J, leaving 15 bases between them. This chain uses TRBV6-1 with TRBJ2-1; tentatively, D is TRBD2 (6 bases). This receptor was obtained from a woman aged 25-40 years with Graves' hyperthyroidism. Sequenced input: blood. Written as DNA, the CDR3 is TGTGCCAGCACCCCGGGGGTAGCGGCCTACAATGAGCAGTTCTTC. It translates to CASTPGVAAYNEQFF.